The clone carrying this T cell receptor beta chain was detected only a few times. Germline lookup yields CDR1 SGHRS and CDR2 YFSETQ. CDR3 length: 16 residues. V was shortened by 0 bases and J by 0 bases, with 10 bases between the two germline ends. For every donor, a draw yielded 8.5 to 10 milliliters of peripheral blood. The authors isolated at least 6.5 million PBMCs per sample. The sample belongs to a study of blood T cells in healthy people across ages. Using a J-beta primer mix together with a sample-barcoded 5' primer, a second PCR was run for about 6 to 12 cycles. TCRdb re-called the 5' RACE reads through MiXCR, storing one row per CDR3 protein. The sample has roughly 570,000 distinct CDR3 sequences, 27% seen once.

This chain uses TRBV5-1 with TRBJ2-1; possible D gene TRBD1, 5 bases. This TCR derives from a woman aged 70-85 years in good health. The sample comprised blood. CDR3 nucleotide sequence: TGCGCCAGCAGCTTGGAAGGGGTCAGCTCCTACAATGAGCAGTTCTTC. It encodes CASSLEGVSSYNEQFF.